The 10 T cell receptor beta chains given below trace back to one sample, sequenced in a study of CD8 T cells in ankylosing spondylitis. Findings of the study overall: Eight highly homologous variants made up a TCR beta motif, and this motif appeared characteristic of ankylosing spondylitis blood.

TCRdb reanalysed the 5' RACE reads using MiXCR and keeps one entry per CDR3 protein. The repertoire holds some 840,000 distinct CDR3 sequences, with about 12% as singletons. Their antigens are not known. The sequenced sample was blood, either unsorted or a sorted T cell fraction (not recorded which). Receptor source: a male donor with ankylosing spondylitis.

V and J are TRBV5-1 and TRBJ1-1, with 10 bases lining up with TRBD1. The V and J ends lost 5 bases and 11 bases, in that order; junction bases with no gene match: 12. CDR3 size: 14 residues. CDR1 is SGHRS, CDR2 YFSETQ, per germline. CDR3 sequence: CASRLTGGGTRAFF. The CDR3 nucleotides are TGCGCCAGCAGACTGACAGGGGGCGGGACCCGGGCTTTCTTT.

This clonotype was counted between two and nine times. This chain links TRBV11-2 with TRBJ2-6; 7 bases map to TRBD1. The CDR3 is made up of 17 amino acids. The ends lost 6 bases at V and 0 bases at J; junction bases unmatched: 8. Germline V gene data show CDR1 as SGHAT and CDR2 as FQNNGV. CDR3 sequence: CASRFSRQGSGANVLTF. DNA for the CDR3: TGTGCCAGCAGGTTCTCCAGACAGGGCTCTGGGGCCAACGTCCTGACTTTC.

This clonotype was seen only a few times. The V and J genes are TRBV9 and TRBJ2-4, with D hard to call. Germline CDR1 reads SGDLS; CDR2 reads YYNGEE. The CDR3 consists of 15 residues. V dropped 0 bases and J dropped 7 bases, with 14 bases sitting between them. In nucleotides, the CDR3 is TGTGCCAGCAGCGTAGGACCGTCTCTCGGGAACATTCAGTACTTC. Its protein is CASSVGPSLGNIQYF.

This clonotype has a handful of counts. The chain employs TRBV18 and TRBJ1-1; D remains unclear. The CDR3 has 14 residues. The germline V gene has CDR1 KGHSH and CDR2 LQKENI. Trimming pared 5 bases from V and 1 base from J, leaving 11 bases between. The CDR3 loop reads CASSVGSGNTEAFF. The DNA of the CDR3 is TGTGCCAGCTCAGTCGGATCCGGGAACACTGAAGCTTTCTTT.

V usage is TRBV12-3 or TRBV12-4 and J usage is TRBJ2-3, with TRBD1 matching 8 bases. Unmatched junction bases numbered 13, after V lost 3 bases and J lost 8 bases. The CDR3 contains 16 residues. DNA of the CDR3: TGTGCCAGCAGTTTGAGGCAATCAGGGGGCCGAGGTACGCAGTATTTT. Translation gives CASSLRQSGGRGTQYF.

The V gene is TRBV12-3 or TRBV12-4, the J gene TRBJ2-7; D ambiguous. V dropped 7 bases and J dropped 3 bases, with 10 bases sitting between them. CDR3 length: 12 amino acids. In DNA form, the CDR3 reads TGTGCCAGCATAGGCAAGAACTACGAGCAGTACTTC. This codes for CASIGKNYEQYF.

This clonotype was observed a few times. The J gene is TRBJ1-5, the V gene TRBV9, with D maybe TRBD1 (6 bases). Germline lookup yields CDR1 SGDLS and CDR2 YYNGEE. Deletions cut 4 bases from V and 9 bases from J, with 23 bases between. CDR3 length: 16 residues. This CDR3 is CASSTTGTRRRGPQHF. The DNA for the CDR3 is TGTGCCAGCAGCACAACCGGGACACGGCGGCGAGGGCCCCAGCATTTT.

The rearrangement joins TRBV29-1 to TRBJ1-1; D uncertain. Trimming left V 5 bases short and J 0 bases short, with 7 bases between. Germline assignment: CDR1 SQVTM and CDR2 ANQGSEA. The CDR3 has 12 amino acids. The CDR3 protein is CSVNKVNTEAFF. The CDR3 nucleotides are TGCAGCGTTAATAAGGTGAACACTGAAGCTTTCTTT.

This clonotype was counted only a few times. This rearrangement joins TRBV5-1 to TRBJ2-3, with 10 bases that match TRBD1. The CDR3 runs 14 residues. Per germline, CDR1 SGHRS and CDR2 YFSETQ. V dropped 8 bases and J dropped 3; count of bases not matched to a gene: 6. CDR3 coding DNA: TGCGCCAGTACAACGGGACAGGGGACAGATACGCAGTATTTT. This codes for CASTTGQGTDTQYF.

This clonotype came up a few times. CDR3 protein: CASSLGPSPEQYF. The CDR3 region has the DNA TGTGCCAGCAGCTTAGGTCCGTCCCCGGAGCAGTACTTC. The chain carries TRBV7-9 and TRBJ2-7; no clear D gene. Germline-derived CDR1 and CDR2 are SEHNR and FQNEAQ (reference sequence). Trimming stripped 1 base from V and 7 bases from J, with 11 bases between. This CDR3 region has 13 residues.